The 20 T cell receptor beta chains in this list originate from one sample, sequenced in a study of blood T cell repertoires in COVID-19 (dated by TCRdb to 2018 to 2020). Library method: the immunoSEQ multiplex PCR assay. As stored in TCRdb, this immuneACCESS dataset retains in-frame rearrangements with V and J assigned. A fraction of the clones does not appear; measured against another copy, unresolved V genes explain less than half of the discrepancy, and the remainder lacks a known reason. The sample table holds a few hundred thousand clones, of which roughly 82% were seen once. The ten top clones hold 1.5% to 2% of the sample. Specimen: peripheral blood. These TCRs come from a woman in her fifties or sixties with acute or convalescent COVID-19.

J is TRBJ1-4 and V is TRBV6-1; maybe TRBD1 (6 bases). Deletions cut 3 bases from V and 7 bases from J, with 15 bases between. The CDR3 is 15 residues long. Germline V CDR1 and CDR2: MNHNS, SASEGT. The CDR3 loop is CASSETAGVIEKLFF. Written as DNA, the CDR3 is TGTGCCAGCAGTGAGACCGCAGGGGTTATTGAAAAACTGTTTTTT.

This clone has more than one count but fewer than ten. CDR3 bases: TGTGCCAGCAGCTTAGATTCGCGAGACTCCGCCTACAATGAGCAGTTCTTC. This encodes CASSLDSRDSAYNEQFF. The V gene is TRBV11-3, the J gene TRBJ2-1; D ambiguous. CDR3 length equals 17 residues. V lost 0 bases, J lost 2 bases, and 14 bases lay in between. From germline, CDR1 is SGHNT and CDR2 YENEEA.

The CDR3 protein is CSVAQQGAISDTQYF. In DNA, the CDR3 is TGCAGCGTTGCCCAACAGGGGGCGATCTCAGATACGCAGTATTTT. The chain has TRBV29-1 and TRBJ2-3, with TRBD1 matching 9 bases. V trimming: 4 bases; J trimming: 4 bases; junction bases outside the gene matches: 9. CDR3 length: 15 amino acids. Germline CDR1 SQVTM, CDR2 ANQGSEA.

The J gene is TRBJ2-7, the V gene TRBV5-1; D remains unclear. The V and J ends lost 4 bases and 3 bases respectively, with 5 bases between them. The CDR3 is made up of 11 amino acids. Germline-derived CDR1 and CDR2 are SGHRS and YFSETQ. The CDR3 coding sequence is TGCGCCAGCAGCAACAGCTACGAGCAGTACTTC. Amino acids: CASSNSYEQYF.

The rearrangement joins TRBV19 to TRBJ2-2; D is possibly TRBD1 (6 bases). Germline-derived CDR1 and CDR2 are LNHDA and SQIVND (reference sequence). V dropped 6 bases and J dropped 1 base, with 12 bases sitting between them. The CDR3 runs 15 residues. Here the CDR3 reads CASRPGQKNTGELFF. In nucleotides, the CDR3 is TGTGCCAGTAGGCCGGGACAAAAGAACACCGGGGAGCTGTTTTTT.

V usage is TRBV11-3 and J usage is TRBJ2-5; 14 bases line up with TRBD2. Germline V lookup: CDR1 SGHNT, CDR2 YENEEA. The CDR3 consists of 17 residues. After removal of 5 bases from V and 4 bases from J, the junction contained 9 bases not matched to a gene. CDR3 sequence reads: CASSKGTSGSVGETQYF. DNA for the CDR3: TGTGCCAGCAGCAAAGGGACTAGCGGGAGCGTTGGAGAGACCCAGTACTTC. The entire variable domain, with the rest obtained from reference TRBV11-3 and TRBJ2-5, is as follows: EAGVVQSPRYKIIEKKQPVAFWCNPISGHNTLYWYLQNLGQGPELLIRYENEEAVDDSQLPKDRFSAERLKGVDSTLKIQPAELGDSAVYLCASSKGTSGSVGETQYFGPGTRLLVL.

This clone was found once. CDR3 in amino acids: CASSRQGASYNEQFF. The CDR3 coding sequence is TGCGCCAGCAGTAGACAGGGGGCCTCCTACAATGAGCAGTTCTTC. The chain is built from TRBV10-2 and TRBJ2-1; 10 nucleotides align to TRBD1. This CDR3 contains 15 residues. Germline trimming cut 5 bases from V and 0 bases from J; bases unmatched to any gene: 1. The germline CDR1 and CDR2 sequences are WSHSY and SAAADI.

The CDR3 sequence: CASSHTEETQYF. The DNA of the CDR3 is TGTGCCAGCAGTCATACTGAAGAGACCCAGTACTTC. This rearrangement joins TRBV6-2 or TRBV6-3 to TRBJ2-5, with D hard to call. This CDR3 contains 12 residues. From germline, CDR1 is MNHEY and CDR2 SVGEGT. V dropped 5 bases and J dropped 3 bases, with 7 bases sitting between them.

CDR3 sequence (DNA): TGTGCCAGCCGGGGACAGGGGCGTTATCAGCCCCAGCATTTT. Amino acid sequence: CASRGQGRYQPQHF. The V call is TRBV6-6, the J call TRBJ1-5, with TRBD1 matching over 10 bases. With V trimmed by 8 bases and J by 5 bases, 6 bases remained unmatched. CDR3 length: 14 amino acids. CDR1 MNHNY and CDR2 SVGAGI come from the germline V gene (reference sequence).

This clone occurred a few times. The chain is built from TRBV5-4 and TRBJ2-7, with TRBD1 identical over 9 bases. Trimming cost V 4 bases and J 1 base; bases outside gene matches: 6. This CDR3 contains 15 residues. Germline CDR1 reads SGHNT; CDR2 reads YYREEE (reference sequence). The CDR3, as DNA: TGTGCCAGCAGCGCCGGACAGGGGATATCCTACGAGCAGTACTTC. Translation gives CASSAGQGISYEQYF.

The count of this clone is one. The J gene is TRBJ2-3, the V gene TRBV19, with 8 nucleotides matching TRBD2. Germline trimming cut 7 bases from V and 4 bases from J; bases unmatched to any gene: 4. This CDR3 region has 13 residues. Per germline, CDR1 LNHDA and CDR2 SQIVND (reference sequence). Written as DNA, the CDR3 is TGTGCCAGTAAGCGGGAGTGGGCAGATACGCAGTATTTT. Encoded protein: CASKREWADTQYF. Full variable domain (missing parts from reference TRBV19 and TRBJ2-3): DGGITQSPKYLFRKEGQNVTLSCEQNLNHDAMYWYRQDPGQGLRLIYYSQIVNDFQKGDIAEGYSVSREKKESFPLTVTSAQKNPTAFYLCASKREWADTQYFGPGTRLTVL.

The V call is TRBV19, the J call TRBJ1-5; possible D gene TRBD1, 5 bases. Germline V gene sequence: CDR1 LNHDA, CDR2 SQIVND (reference sequence). The CDR3 has 15 residues. V lost 3 bases, J lost 4 bases, and 13 bases lay in between. The chain's CDR3 is CASSIGRQSNQPQHF. For the CDR3, the DNA is TGTGCCAGTAGTATTGGAAGACAGAGTAATCAGCCCCAGCATTTT.

In this sample, this clone turned up once. The chain has TRBV28 and TRBJ1-1; 7 bases are a match to TRBD1. With 6 bases clipped from V and 1 base from J, the junction kept 5 bases outside the gene matches. The CDR3 is 14 amino acids. CDR1 and CDR2 (germline): MDHEN, SYDVKM. CDR3 DNA: TGTGCCAGCAGAAAAGGGACAGCGAACACTGAAGCTTTCTTT. This sequence encodes CASRKGTANTEAFF.

The V and J genes are TRBV30 and TRBJ1-6, with D unresolved. Germline CDR1 GTSNPN, CDR2 SVGIG (reference sequence). CDR3 length equals 13 residues. Trimming took off 1 base at V and 4 bases at J, with 5 bases between the two ends. The CDR3 region has the DNA TGTGCCTGGAGTGCAACTTATAATTCACCCCTCCACTTT. This codes for CAWSATYNSPLHF.

The rearrangement uses TRBV2 and TRBJ2-3; D perhaps matches TRBD2 (5 bases). Trimming left V 6 bases short and J 2 bases short, with 12 bases between. CDR1 is SNHLY, CDR2 FYNNEI, per germline. CDR3 length equals 14 residues. The CDR3 DNA reads TGTGCCAGCAGACTTCGGGGAATCACAGATACGCAGTATTTT. Amino acid sequence: CASRLRGITDTQYF.

V usage is TRBV30 and J usage is TRBJ2-3, with TRBD2 matching 12 bases. This CDR3 comprises 12 residues. Trimming at V came to 5 bases and at J to 9 bases, leaving 3 bases not matched to a gene. Germline lookup yields CDR1 GTSNPN and CDR2 SVGIG (reference sequence). The CDR3 DNA is TGTGCCTGGCTAGCGGGGGGGGTAACGCAGTATTTT. The encoded protein is CAWLAGGVTQYF.

The V and J genes are TRBV27 and TRBJ2-2; possibly TRBD1 for D (6 bases). Trimming left V 6 bases short and J 0 bases short, with 20 bases between. The CDR3 length is 18 residues. CDR1 and CDR2 (germline): MNHEY, SMNVEV (reference sequence). CDR3 amino acids: CASSSTWGHLTNTGELFF. Written as DNA, the CDR3 is TGTGCCAGCAGCTCGACATGGGGACACCTGACGAACACCGGGGAGCTGTTTTTT.

The chain employs TRBV24-1 and TRBJ2-7, with D perhaps matching TRBD1 (6 bases). In germline, CDR1 is KGHDR, CDR2 SFDVKD. The CDR3 loop spans 13 amino acids. Trimming took 3 bases from V and 5 from J, leaving 10 bases between them. Here the CDR3 reads CATSDGQRDEQYF. Here the CDR3 DNA reads TGTGCCACCAGTGATGGACAGAGGGACGAGCAGTACTTC.

The chain employs TRBV7-2 and TRBJ1-2, with a possible D match to TRBD1 (5 bases). V lost 4 bases, J lost 8 bases, and 17 bases lay in between. This CDR3 comprises 14 residues. CDR1 is SGHTA and CDR2 is FQGNSA in the germline V gene. The CDR3 DNA sequence: TGTGCCAGCAGCTCCCCTATGGGGGGTGGAGGCTACACCTTC. This gives the protein CASSSPMGGGGYTF.

This chain links TRBV28 with TRBJ2-5; 13 bases are a match to TRBD2. This CDR3 is built from 16 residues. The junction had 6 bases not matched to a gene; V was cut back by 5 bases and J by 3 bases. The germline V gene encodes CDR1 MDHEN and CDR2 SYDVKM. The CDR3 coding sequence is TGTGCCAGCAGTCCACGGGGGACTAGCGGGAAAGAGACCCAGTACTTC. It is translated as CASSPRGTSGKETQYF.